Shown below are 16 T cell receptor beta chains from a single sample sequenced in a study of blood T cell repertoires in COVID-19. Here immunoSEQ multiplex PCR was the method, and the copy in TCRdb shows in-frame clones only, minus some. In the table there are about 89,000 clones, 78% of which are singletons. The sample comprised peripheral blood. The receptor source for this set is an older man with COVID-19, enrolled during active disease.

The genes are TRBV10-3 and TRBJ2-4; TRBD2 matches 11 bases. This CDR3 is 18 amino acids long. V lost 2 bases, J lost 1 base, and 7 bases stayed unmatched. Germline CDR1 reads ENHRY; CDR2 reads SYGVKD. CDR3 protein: CAISEGFSGRGAKNIQYF. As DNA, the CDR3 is TGTGCCATCAGTGAGGGTTTTAGCGGGAGGGGGGCCAAAAACATTCAGTACTTC.

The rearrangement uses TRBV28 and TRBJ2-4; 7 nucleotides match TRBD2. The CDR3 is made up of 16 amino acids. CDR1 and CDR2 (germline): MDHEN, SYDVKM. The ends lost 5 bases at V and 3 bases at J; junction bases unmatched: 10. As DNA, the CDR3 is TGTGCCAGCAGTCCCACGACGGTAGCGGGCAAAAACATTCAGTACTTC. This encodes CASSPTTVAGKNIQYF.

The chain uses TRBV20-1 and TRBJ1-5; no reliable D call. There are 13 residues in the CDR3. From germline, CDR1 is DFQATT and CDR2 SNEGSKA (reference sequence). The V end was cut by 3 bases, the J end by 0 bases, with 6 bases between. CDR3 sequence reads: CSASLFSNQPQHF. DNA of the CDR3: TGCAGTGCTAGTCTGTTTAGCAATCAGCCCCAGCATTTT.

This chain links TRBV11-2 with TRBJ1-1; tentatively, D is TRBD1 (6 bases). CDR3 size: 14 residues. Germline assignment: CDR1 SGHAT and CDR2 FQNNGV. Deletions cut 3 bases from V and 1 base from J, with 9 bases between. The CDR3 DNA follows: TGTGCCAGCAGCTTCGACAGGACGAACACTGAAGCTTTCTTT. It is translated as CASSFDRTNTEAFF.

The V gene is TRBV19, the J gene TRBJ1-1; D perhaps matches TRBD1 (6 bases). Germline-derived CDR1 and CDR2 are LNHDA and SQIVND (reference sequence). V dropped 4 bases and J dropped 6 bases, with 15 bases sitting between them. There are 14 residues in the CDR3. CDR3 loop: CASSRQVGIPEAFF. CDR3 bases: TGTGCCAGTAGTAGACAGGTTGGTATACCTGAAGCTTTCTTT.

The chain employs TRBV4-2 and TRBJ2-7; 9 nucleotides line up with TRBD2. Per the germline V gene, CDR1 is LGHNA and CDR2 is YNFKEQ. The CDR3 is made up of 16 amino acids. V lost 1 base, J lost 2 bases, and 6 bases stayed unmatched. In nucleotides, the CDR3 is TGTGCCAGCAGCCAAGTGGGGCGGGAGGGAGCCTACGAGCAGTACTTC. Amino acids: CASSQVGREGAYEQYF.

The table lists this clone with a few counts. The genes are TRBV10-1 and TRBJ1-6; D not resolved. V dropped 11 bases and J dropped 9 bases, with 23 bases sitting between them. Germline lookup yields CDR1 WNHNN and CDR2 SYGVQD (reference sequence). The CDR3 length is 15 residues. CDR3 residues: CAGGKAIRGPSPLHF. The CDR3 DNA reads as TGCGCCGGAGGAAAAGCTATTAGAGGACCTTCACCCCTCCACTTT.

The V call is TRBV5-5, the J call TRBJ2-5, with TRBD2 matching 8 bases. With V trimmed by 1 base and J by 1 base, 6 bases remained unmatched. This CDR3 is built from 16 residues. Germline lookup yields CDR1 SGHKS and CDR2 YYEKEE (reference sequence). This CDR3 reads CASSLILRGGQETQYF. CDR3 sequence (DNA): TGTGCCAGCAGCTTGATTCTTCGGGGGGGCCAAGAGACCCAGTACTTC.

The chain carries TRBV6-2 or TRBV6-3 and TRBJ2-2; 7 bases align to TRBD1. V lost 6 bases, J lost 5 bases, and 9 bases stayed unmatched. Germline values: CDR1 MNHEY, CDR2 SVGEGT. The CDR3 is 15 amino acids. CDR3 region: CASSLYRGGTGELFF. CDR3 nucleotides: TGTGCCAGCAGCTTATACAGGGGTGGGACCGGGGAGCTGTTTTTT.

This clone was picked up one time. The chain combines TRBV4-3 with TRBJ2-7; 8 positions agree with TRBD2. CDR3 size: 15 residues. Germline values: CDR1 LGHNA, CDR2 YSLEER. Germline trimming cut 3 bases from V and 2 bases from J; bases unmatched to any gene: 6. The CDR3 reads CASSHRLASTYEQYF. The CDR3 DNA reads TGCGCCAGCAGCCATAGACTAGCGAGTACCTACGAGCAGTACTTC.

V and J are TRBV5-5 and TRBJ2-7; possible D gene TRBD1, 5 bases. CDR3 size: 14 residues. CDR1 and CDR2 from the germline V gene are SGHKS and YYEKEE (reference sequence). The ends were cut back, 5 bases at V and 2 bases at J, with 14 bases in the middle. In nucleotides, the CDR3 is TGTGCCAGCAGGCCCTGGGGCAGAGCCTACGAGCAGTACTTC. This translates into CASRPWGRAYEQYF.

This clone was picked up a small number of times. DNA of the CDR3: TGTGCCAGCTCACCAACCGGAAAGCAGGCTGAAGCTTTCTTT. Protein sequence: CASSPTGKQAEAFF. The chain carries TRBV18 and TRBJ1-1, with unresolved D. The CDR3 sequence is 14 residues long. With 2 bases removed from V and 6 bases from J, the gap between germline ends came to 13 bases. CDR1 is KGHSH and CDR2 is LQKENI in the germline V gene.

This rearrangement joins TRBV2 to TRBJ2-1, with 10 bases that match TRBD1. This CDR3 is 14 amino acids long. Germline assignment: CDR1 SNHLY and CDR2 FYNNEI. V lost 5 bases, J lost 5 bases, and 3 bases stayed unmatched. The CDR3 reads CASSPTGGNNEQFF. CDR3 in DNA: TGTGCCAGCAGTCCGACAGGGGGCAACAATGAGCAGTTCTTC.

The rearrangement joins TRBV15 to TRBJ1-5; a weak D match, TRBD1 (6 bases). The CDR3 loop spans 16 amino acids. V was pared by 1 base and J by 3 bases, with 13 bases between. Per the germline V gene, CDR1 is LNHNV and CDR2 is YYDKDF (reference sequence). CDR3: CATSRGLQGPNQPQHF. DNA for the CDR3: TGTGCCACCAGCAGAGGTCTACAGGGTCCCAATCAGCCCCAGCATTTT.

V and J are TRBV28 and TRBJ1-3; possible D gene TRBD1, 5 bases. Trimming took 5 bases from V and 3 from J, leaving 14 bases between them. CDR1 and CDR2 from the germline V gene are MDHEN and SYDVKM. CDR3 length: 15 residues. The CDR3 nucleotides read TGTGCCAGCAGTCCCCCGGGGGGACGTGGAAACACCATATATTTT. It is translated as CASSPPGGRGNTIYF.

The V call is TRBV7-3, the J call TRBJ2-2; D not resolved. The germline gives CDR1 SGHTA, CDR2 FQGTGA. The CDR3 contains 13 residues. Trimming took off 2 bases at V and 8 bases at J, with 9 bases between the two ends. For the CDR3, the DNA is TGTGCCAGCAGCTTACTCCTCGGGGGGGAGCTGTTTTTT. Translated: CASSLLLGGELFF.